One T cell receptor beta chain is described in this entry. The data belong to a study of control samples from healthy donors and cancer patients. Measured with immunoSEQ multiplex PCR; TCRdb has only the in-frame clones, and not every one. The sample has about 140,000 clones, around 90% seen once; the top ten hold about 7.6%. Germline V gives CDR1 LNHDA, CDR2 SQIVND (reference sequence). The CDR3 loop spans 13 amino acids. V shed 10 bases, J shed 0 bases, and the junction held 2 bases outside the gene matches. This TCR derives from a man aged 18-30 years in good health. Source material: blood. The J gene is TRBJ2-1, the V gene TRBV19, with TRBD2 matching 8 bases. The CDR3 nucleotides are TGTGCCATCGGGGGGGCCTCCTACAATGAGCAGTTCTTC. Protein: CAIGGASYNEQFF.